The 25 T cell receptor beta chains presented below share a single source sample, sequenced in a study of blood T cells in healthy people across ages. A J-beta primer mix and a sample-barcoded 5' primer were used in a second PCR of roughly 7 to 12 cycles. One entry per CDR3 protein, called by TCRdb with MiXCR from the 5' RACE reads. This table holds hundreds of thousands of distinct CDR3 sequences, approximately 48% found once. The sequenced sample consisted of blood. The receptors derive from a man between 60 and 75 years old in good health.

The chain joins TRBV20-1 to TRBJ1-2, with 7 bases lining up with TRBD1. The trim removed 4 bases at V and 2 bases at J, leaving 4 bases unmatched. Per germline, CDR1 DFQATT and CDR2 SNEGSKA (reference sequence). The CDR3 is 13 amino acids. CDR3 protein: CSATDRRNYGYTF. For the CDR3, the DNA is TGCAGTGCTACGGACAGGAGGAACTATGGCTACACCTTC.

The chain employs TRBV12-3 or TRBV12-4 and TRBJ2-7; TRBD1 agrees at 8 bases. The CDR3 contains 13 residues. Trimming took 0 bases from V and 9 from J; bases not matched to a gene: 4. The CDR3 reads CASSLAQGAGQYF. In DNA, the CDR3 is TGTGCCAGCAGTTTAGCGCAGGGGGCCGGGCAGTACTTC.

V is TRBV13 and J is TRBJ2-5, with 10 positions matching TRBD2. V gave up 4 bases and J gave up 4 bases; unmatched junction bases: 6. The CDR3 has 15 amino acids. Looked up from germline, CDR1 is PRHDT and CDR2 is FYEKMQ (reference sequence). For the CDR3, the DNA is TGTGCCAGCAGCTCGCGGACTAGCGGTTCAGAGACCCAGTACTTC. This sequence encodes CASSSRTSGSETQYF. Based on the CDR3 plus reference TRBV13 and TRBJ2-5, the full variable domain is AAGVIQSPRHLIKEKRETATLKCYPIPRHDTVYWYQQGPGQDPQFLISFYEKMQSDKGSIPDRFSAQQFSDYHSELNMSSLELGDSALYFCASSSRTSGSETQYFGPGTRLLVL.

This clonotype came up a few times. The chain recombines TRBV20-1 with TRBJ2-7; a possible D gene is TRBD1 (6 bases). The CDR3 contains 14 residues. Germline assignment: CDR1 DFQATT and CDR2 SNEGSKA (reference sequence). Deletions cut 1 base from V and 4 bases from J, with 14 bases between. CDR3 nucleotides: TGCAGTGCTAGAGGTGGGACAACACTATACGAGCAGTACTTC. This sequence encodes CSARGGTTLYEQYF.

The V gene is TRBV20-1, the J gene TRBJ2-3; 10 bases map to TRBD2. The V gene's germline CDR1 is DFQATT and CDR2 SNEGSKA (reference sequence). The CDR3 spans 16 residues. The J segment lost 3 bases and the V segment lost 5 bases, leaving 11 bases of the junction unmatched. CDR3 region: CSAPPWSGGATDTQYF. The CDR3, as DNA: TGCAGTGCTCCCCCGTGGAGCGGGGGGGCGACAGATACGCAGTATTTT.

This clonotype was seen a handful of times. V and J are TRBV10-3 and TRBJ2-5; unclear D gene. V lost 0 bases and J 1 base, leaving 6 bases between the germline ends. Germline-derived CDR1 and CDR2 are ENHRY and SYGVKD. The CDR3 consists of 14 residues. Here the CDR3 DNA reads TGTGCCATCAGTGAGTCCGACGGCCAAGAGACCCAGTACTTC. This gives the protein CAISESDGQETQYF.

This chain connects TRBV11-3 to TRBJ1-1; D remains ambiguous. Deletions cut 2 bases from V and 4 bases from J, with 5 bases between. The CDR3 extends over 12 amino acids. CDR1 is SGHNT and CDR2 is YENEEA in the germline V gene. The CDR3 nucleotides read TGTGCCAGCAGCTTATTGGTCACTGAAGCTTTCTTT. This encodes CASSLLVTEAFF.

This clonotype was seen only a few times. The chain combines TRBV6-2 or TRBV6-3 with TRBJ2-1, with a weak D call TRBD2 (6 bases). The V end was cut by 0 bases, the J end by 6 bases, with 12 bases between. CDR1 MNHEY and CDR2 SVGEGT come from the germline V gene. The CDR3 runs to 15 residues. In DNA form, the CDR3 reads TGTGCCAGCAGTTACTCCCGGGACTCGTCCAATGAGCAGTTCTTC. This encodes CASSYSRDSSNEQFF.

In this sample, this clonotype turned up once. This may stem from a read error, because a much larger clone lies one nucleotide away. The CDR3 region is CASSHDRGQPKHF. CDR3 DNA: TGTGCCAGCAGCCACGACAGGGGTCAGCCCAAGCATTTT. This chain links TRBV3-1 with TRBJ1-5; TRBD1 matches 8 bases. CDR1 and CDR2 (germline): LGHDT, YNNKEL (reference sequence). This CDR3 contains 13 residues.

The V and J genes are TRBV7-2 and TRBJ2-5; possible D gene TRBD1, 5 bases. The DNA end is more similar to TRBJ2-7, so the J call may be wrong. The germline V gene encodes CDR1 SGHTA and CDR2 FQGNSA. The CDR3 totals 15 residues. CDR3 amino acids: CASSLEAGPSYEQYF. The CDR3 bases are TGTGCCAGCAGCTTAGAGGCAGGGCCAAGCTACGAGCAGTACTTC.

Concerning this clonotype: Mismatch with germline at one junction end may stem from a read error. CDR3 coding DNA: TGTACCAGCAGCTTACAGGGAGGGACCGAAAACATTCAGTACTTC. It translates to CTSSLQGGTENIQYF. The V and J genes are TRBV7-3 and TRBJ2-4; a possible D gene is TRBD2 (7 bases). CDR1 is SGHTA, CDR2 FQGTGA, per germline. This CDR3 is 15 amino acids long. Full variable domain (missing parts from reference TRBV7-3 and TRBJ2-4): GAGVSQTPSNKVTEKGKYVELRCDPISGHTALYWYRQSLGQGPEFLIYFQGTGAADDSGLPNDRFFAVRPEGSVSTLKIQRTERGDSAVYLCTSSLQGGTENIQYFGAGTRLSVL.

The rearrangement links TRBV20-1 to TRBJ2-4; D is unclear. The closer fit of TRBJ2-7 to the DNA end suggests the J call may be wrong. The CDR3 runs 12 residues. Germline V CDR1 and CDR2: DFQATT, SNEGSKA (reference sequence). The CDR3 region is CSAREVGREQYF. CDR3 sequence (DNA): TGCAGTGCTAGAGAGGTCGGGCGCGAGCAGTACTTC.

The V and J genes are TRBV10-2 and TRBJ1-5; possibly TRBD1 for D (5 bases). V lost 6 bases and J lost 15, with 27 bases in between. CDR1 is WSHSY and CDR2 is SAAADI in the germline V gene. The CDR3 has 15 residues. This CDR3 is CASRQTADSNQPWHF. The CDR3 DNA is TGCGCCAGCAGACAGACAGCGGATAGCAATCAGCCCTGGCATTTT.

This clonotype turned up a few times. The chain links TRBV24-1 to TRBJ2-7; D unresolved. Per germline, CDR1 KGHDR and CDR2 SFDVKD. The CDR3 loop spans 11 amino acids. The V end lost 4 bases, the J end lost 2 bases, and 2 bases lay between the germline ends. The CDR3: CATSDPYEQYF. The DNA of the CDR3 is TGTGCCACCAGTGACCCCTACGAGCAGTACTTC.

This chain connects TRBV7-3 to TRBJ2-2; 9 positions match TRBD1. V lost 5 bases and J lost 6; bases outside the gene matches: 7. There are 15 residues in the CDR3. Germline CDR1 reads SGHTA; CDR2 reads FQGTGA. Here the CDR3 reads CASSLSGQGSGELFF. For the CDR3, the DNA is TGTGCCAGCAGCCTATCGGGACAGGGATCCGGGGAGCTGTTTTTT.

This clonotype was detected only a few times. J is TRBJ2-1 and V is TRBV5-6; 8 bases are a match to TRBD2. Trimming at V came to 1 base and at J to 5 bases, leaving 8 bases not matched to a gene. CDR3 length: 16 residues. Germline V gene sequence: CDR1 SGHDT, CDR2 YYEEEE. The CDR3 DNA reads TGTGCCAGCAGCTTGATTCCGACGGGGGGGGACAATGAGCAGTTCTTC. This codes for CASSLIPTGGDNEQFF.

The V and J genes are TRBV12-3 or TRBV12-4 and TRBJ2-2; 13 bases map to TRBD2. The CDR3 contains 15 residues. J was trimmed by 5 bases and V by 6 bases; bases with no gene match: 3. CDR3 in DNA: TGTGCCAGCAGCCGGACTAGCGGGGGAACCGGGGAGCTGTTTTTT. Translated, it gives CASSRTSGGTGELFF.

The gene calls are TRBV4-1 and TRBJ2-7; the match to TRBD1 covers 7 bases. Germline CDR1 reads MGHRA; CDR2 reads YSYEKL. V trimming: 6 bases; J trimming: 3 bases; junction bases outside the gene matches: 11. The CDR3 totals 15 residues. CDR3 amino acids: CASRLTGLGDYEQYF. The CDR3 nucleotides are TGCGCCAGCAGGTTGACAGGGTTGGGGGACTACGAGCAGTACTTC.

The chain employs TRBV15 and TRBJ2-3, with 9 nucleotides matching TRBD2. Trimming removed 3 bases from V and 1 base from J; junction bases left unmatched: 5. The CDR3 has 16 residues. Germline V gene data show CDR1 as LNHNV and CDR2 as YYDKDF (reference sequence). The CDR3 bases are TGTGCCACCAGCAGGGGAATAGCGGGGGGCACAGATACGCAGTATTTT. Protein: CATSRGIAGGTDTQYF.

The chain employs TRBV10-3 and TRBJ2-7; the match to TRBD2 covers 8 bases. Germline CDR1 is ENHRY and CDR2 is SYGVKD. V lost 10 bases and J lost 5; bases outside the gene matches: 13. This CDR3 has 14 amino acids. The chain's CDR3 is CATRVTSGIDEQYF. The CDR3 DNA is TGTGCCACCCGGGTAACTAGCGGCATTGACGAGCAGTACTTC.

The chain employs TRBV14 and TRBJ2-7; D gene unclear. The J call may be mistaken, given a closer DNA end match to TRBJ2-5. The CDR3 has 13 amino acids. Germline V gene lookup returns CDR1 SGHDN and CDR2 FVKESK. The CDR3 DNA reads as TGTGCCAGCAGCCAAGACGGCAAAGAGACCCAGTACTTC. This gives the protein CASSQDGKETQYF.

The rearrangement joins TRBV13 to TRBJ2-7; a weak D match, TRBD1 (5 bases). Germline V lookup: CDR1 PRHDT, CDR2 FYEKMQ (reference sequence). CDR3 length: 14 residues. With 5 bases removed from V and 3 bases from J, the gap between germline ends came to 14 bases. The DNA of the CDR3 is TGTGCCAGCAGCCCCAGGGCGAGCGTCTACGAGCAGTACTTC. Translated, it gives CASSPRASVYEQYF.

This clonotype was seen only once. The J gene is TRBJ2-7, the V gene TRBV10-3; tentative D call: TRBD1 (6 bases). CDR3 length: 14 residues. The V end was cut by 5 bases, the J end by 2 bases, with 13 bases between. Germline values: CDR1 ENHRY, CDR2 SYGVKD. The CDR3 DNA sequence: TGTGCCATCAGTTCCGGGACACCAGCCTACGAGCAGTACTTC. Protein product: CAISSGTPAYEQYF.

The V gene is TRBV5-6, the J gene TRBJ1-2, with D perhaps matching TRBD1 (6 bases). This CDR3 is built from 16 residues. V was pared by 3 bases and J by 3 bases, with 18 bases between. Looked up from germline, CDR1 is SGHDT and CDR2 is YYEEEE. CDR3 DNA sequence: TGTGCCAGCAGCTCCCGGACAGCCGGCCCACACTATGGCTACACCTTC. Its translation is CASSSRTAGPHYGYTF.

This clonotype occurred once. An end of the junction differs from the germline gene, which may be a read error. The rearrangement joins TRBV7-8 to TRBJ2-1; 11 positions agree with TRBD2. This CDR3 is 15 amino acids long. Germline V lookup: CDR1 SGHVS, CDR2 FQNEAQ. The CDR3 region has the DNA TGTACCAGCAGGCTAGCGGGGGGCAACTACAATGAGCAGTTCTTC. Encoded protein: CTSRLAGGNYNEQFF.